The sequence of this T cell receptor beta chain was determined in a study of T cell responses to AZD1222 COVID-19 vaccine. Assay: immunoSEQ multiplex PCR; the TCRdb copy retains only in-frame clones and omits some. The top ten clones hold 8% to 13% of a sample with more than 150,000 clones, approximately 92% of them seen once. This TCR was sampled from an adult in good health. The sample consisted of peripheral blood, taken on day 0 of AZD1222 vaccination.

The CDR3 protein is CASSYSKGAGGRRTDTQYF. The CDR3 DNA is TGTGCCAGCAGTTACTCAAAGGGAGCGGGGGGTCGACGCACAGATACGCAGTATTTT. This chain links TRBV6-2 or TRBV6-3 with TRBJ2-3, with TRBD2 matching 9 bases. The CDR3 is 19 amino acids. V was pared by 0 bases and J by 1 base, with 11 bases of the junction left unmatched. Looked up from germline, CDR1 is MNHEY and CDR2 is SVGEGT.